The text below deals with one TCR beta chain. V lost 1 base to trimming and J lost 5 bases, with 17 bases between them. CDR1 is PRHDT and CDR2 is FYEKMQ in the germline V gene (reference sequence). This CDR3 comprises 16 residues. Per the study methods: Amplified reference gene primers provided the basis for estimating nucleated cell counts. TCRdb's copy holds only in-frame clones and misses some; the assay was immunoSEQ multiplex PCR. The V and J calls and the clone size are those of that table, but D and trimming were determined from the DNA. The sample contains 86,000 or so clones, about nine tenths of which appear only once. This record belongs to a study of blood T cell repertoires in COVID-19. At the level of the study: Collection of acute and convalescent COVID-19 samples took place in the United States, Italy and Spain. The analysed material was cDNA or gDNA that came from T cells, B-cell-depleted T cells, or PBMCs.

Material: peripheral blood. The rearrangement joins TRBV13 to TRBJ2-5, with D maybe TRBD2 (7 bases). The TCR originated in a man aged 50 to 60 with active or convalescent COVID-19. The CDR3 nucleotides are TGTGCCAGCAGCTTAGCGGGGGGCGGTTCCTCGGAGACCCAGTACTTC. Its protein is CASSLAGGGSSETQYF.